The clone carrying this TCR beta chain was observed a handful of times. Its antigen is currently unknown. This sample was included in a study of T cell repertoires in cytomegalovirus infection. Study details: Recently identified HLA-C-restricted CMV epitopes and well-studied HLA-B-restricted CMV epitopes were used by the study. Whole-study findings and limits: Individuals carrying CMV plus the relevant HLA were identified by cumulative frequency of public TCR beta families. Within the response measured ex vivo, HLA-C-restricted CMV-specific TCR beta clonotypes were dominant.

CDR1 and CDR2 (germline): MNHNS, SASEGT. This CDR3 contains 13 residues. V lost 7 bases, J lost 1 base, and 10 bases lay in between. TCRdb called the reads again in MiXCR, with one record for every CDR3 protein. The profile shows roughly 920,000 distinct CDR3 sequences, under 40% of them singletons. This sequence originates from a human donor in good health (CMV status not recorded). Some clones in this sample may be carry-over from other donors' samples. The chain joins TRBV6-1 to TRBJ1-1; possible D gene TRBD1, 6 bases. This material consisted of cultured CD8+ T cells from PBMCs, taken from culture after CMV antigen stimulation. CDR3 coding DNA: TGTGCCAGCATTAGCAGGGGGAACACTGAAGCTTTCTTT. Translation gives CASISRGNTEAFF.